This T cell receptor beta chain derives from a study of T cell responses to AZD1222 COVID-19 vaccine. Study details: Analysis merged second doses at about 4 or about 12 weeks.

Clones were read by immunoSEQ multiplex PCR, and TCRdb kept only the in-frame ones, dropping some. The sample consists of 150,000 or so clones, about 91% of them appearing once. The CDR3 covers 13 residues. CDR1 is LNHDA, CDR2 SQIVND, per germline (reference sequence). V was cut by 4 bases and J by 2 bases, with 9 bases left in between. The starting material was peripheral blood, obtained on day 0 of AZD1222 vaccination. V is TRBV19 and J is TRBJ2-7, with D perhaps TRBD1 or TRBD2 (5 bases each). This receptor was taken from an adult in good health. CDR3 residues: CASSTRDPYEQYF. CDR3 bases: TGTGCCAGTAGTACCCGGGACCCCTACGAGCAGTACTTC.